The clone carrying this T cell receptor (beta chain) was recorded a few times. Its antigen remains unknown. Different DNA sequences within this sample yield the same CDR3. CDR1 and CDR2 (germline): SGHDN, FVKESK. Trimming took off 3 bases at V and 5 bases at J, with 7 bases between the two ends. The CDR3 has 12 residues. This sample stems from a study of STAT3 mutations in large granular lymphocyte leukemia. Study-wide results and caveats: Suggested: STAT3 mutation was not the ancestral event for these clonal expansions. Every T-LGLL patient had at least one immunodominant TCRbeta clonotype. TCR clonotype switching after therapy occurred in about 30% of the 18 patients. Treatment regimens differed across patients between samplings.

The method was immunoSEQ multiplex PCR; TCRdb's version includes in-frame clones alone and lacks a portion of them. The sample has 1,300 to 1,500 clones; roughly 69% are singletons. J is TRBJ1-2 and V is TRBV14; D may be TRBD1 (5 bases). The sequenced sample consisted of peripheral blood mononuclear cells. The clonotype was recovered from a woman between 70 and 85 years old with T-cell large granular lymphocyte leukemia. Some clones in this sample may be carry-over from other donors' samples. CDR3: CASSQRTYGYTF. The CDR3 DNA follows: TGTGCCAGCAGCCAGAGGACATATGGCTACACCTTC.